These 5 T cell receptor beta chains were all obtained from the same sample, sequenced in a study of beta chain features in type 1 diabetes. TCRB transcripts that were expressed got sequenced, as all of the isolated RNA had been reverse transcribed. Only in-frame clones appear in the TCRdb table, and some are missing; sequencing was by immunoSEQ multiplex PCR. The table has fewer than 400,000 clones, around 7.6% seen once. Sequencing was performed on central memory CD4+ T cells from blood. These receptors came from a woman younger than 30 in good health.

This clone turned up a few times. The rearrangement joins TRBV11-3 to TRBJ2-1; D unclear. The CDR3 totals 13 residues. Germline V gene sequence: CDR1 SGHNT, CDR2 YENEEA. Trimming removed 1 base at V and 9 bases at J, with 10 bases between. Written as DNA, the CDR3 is TGTGCCAGCAGCTTAGGTGCTCTGGCTGAGCAGTTCTTC. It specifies CASSLGALAEQFF.

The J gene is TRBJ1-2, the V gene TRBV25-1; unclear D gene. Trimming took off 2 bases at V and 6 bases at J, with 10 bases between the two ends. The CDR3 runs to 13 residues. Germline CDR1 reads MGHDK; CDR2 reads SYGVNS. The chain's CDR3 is CASSEAVADGYTF. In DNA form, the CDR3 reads TGTGCCAGCAGTGAAGCAGTGGCAGATGGCTACACCTTC.

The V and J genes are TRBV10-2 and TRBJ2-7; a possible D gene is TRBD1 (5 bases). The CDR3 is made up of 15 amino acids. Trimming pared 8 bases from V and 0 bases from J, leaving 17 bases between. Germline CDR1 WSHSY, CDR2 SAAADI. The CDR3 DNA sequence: TGCGCCAGCCTGGGGCAGTTTTCCTACTCCTACGAGCAGTACTTC. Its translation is CASLGQFSYSYEQYF.

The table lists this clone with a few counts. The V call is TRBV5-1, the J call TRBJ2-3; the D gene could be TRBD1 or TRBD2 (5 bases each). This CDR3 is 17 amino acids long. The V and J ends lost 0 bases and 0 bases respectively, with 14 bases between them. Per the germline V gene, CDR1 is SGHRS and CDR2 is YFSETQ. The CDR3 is CASSLAHRDGSTDTQYF. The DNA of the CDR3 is TGCGCCAGCAGCTTGGCCCATAGGGACGGGAGCACAGATACGCAGTATTTT.

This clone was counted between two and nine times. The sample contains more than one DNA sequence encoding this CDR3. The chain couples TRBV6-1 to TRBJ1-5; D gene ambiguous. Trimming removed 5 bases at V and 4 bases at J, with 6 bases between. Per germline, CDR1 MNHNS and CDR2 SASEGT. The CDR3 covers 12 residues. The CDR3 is CASSRDNQPQHF. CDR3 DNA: TGTGCCAGCAGTCGGGATAATCAGCCCCAGCATTTT.